This TCR beta chain derives from a study of shared clonotypes between healthy human individuals. This clone was detected only a few times. Profiled with immunoSEQ multiplex PCR; TCRdb holds only in-frame clones, not every one. The sample has 400,000 to 600,000 clones, 90% to 96% seen once; the top ten hold 0.05% to 0.08%. The clonotype was recovered from a woman in her thirties in good health. The sample comprised naive CD4+ T cells sorted from blood. Subset in this sample: CD45RA+ positively selected.

Here the CDR3 DNA reads TGTGCCAGCAGTGTCGGGACAGGAGGCACAGATACGCAGTATTTT. Amino acids: CASSVGTGGTDTQYF. The V gene is TRBV25-1, the J gene TRBJ2-3; 8 bases match TRBD1. Trimming removed 4 bases from V and 1 base from J; junction bases left unmatched: 4. Germline V gene data show CDR1 as MGHDK and CDR2 as SYGVNS. The CDR3 has 15 residues. The full variable domain, completed using reference TRBV25-1 and TRBJ2-3, is EADIYQTPRYLVIGTGKKITLECSQTMGHDKMYWYQQDPGMELHLIHYSYGVNSTEKGDLSSESTVSRIRTEHFPLTLESARPSHTSQYLCASSVGTGGTDTQYFGPGTRLTVL.